The 23 T cell receptor beta chains below all came from one sample that was sequenced in a study of glioma-infiltrating T cells. TCR alpha and beta CDR3 regions were amplified from RNA using iRepertoire nested multiplex PCR. TCRdb reprocessed the multiplex PCR reads via MiXCR and lists one record per CDR3 protein. Of about 17,000 distinct CDR3 sequences detected, over 45% appear once; the ten largest clones hold approximately 40%. The specimen was glioma tissue, nonneoplastic brain tissue, or PBMCs (not recorded which). The origin of the receptors is a human donor with low-grade glioma or glioblastoma, undergoing nonglioma brain surgery, or in good health (not recorded which).

A word on this clonotype: One end of the junction does not line up with germline, which may come from a read error. This rearrangement joins TRBV2 to TRBJ1-5; 8 nucleotides agree with TRBD1. The CDR3 totals 15 residues. The germline gives CDR1 SNHLY, CDR2 FYNNEI. This CDR3 is CASSQLQGGDQPRHF. CDR3 sequence (DNA): TGTGCCAGCAGTCAACTACAGGGGGGGGATCAGCCCCGGCATTTT.

The chain couples TRBV7-2 to TRBJ1-2; 8 bases match TRBD1. The junction had 5 bases not matched to a gene; V was cut back by 5 bases and J by 6 bases. This CDR3 region has 13 residues. In germline, CDR1 is SGHTA, CDR2 FQGNSA. The CDR3: CASSADRAHGYTF. The CDR3 DNA is TGTGCCAGCAGCGCGGACAGGGCTCATGGCTACACCTTC.

This clonotype was detected ten times or more. V is TRBV3-1 and J is TRBJ1-2; possible D gene TRBD1, 5 bases. This CDR3 is built from 17 residues. Germline assignment: CDR1 LGHDT and CDR2 YNNKEL (reference sequence). V lost 4 bases, J lost 4 bases, and 22 bases lay in between. The CDR3 spells CASSPQIYDRGGYGYTF. The CDR3 DNA follows: TGTGCCAGCAGCCCGCAGATTTATGACCGGGGCGGCTATGGCTACACCTTC.

Details on this clonotype: The junction differs from germline at one of its ends, possibly a read error. J is TRBJ2-1 and V is TRBV6-1, with D possibly TRBD1 on 6 matching bases. Germline V lookup: CDR1 MNHNS, CDR2 SASEGT. The CDR3 has 13 residues. The CDR3 sequence: CASPGTPSNEKFF. The CDR3 nucleotides are TGTGCCAGCCCAGGGACACCTAGCAATGAGAAGTTCTTC.

This clonotype was seen a few times. The gene calls are TRBV27 and TRBJ1-5; unclear D gene. Trimming pared 3 bases from V and 5 bases from J, leaving 8 bases between. This CDR3 spans 13 amino acids. The germline V gene encodes CDR1 MNHEY and CDR2 SMNVEV (reference sequence). The CDR3, as DNA: TGTGCCAGCAGTTTCGACCGGTATCAGCCCCAGCATTTT. Residues: CASSFDRYQPQHF.

The rearrangement links TRBV5-1 to TRBJ2-7; TRBD1 is a possible D gene (5 bases). The V gene's germline CDR1 is SGHRS and CDR2 YFSETQ. With 1 base removed from V and 6 bases from J, the gap between germline ends came to 17 bases. This CDR3 region has 15 residues. CDR3 amino acids: CASSLIQGRSGEQYF. The CDR3 nucleotides are TGCGCCAGCAGCTTGATTCAGGGTCGCTCTGGCGAGCAGTACTTC.

As concerns this clonotype: Mismatch with germline at one junction end may stem from a read error. The gene calls are TRBV6-9 and TRBJ2-1, with TRBD1 matching over 7 bases. The CDR3 length is 14 residues. Germline V gene lookup returns CDR1 MNHGY and CDR2 SVAAGI. CDR3 nucleotides: TGTGCCAGCAGTTTAACAGGGGTTTGGAATGAGCAGTCCTTC. Encoded protein: CASSLTGVWNEQSF.

Many counts were recorded for this clonotype. The chain links TRBV19 to TRBJ1-1; D gene ambiguous. The germline CDR1 and CDR2 sequences are LNHDA and SQIVND (reference sequence). Trimming removed 8 bases from V and 2 bases from J, with 3 bases in between. The CDR3 has 10 amino acids. The CDR3 nucleotides read TGTGCCAGTTTCAACACTGAAGCTTTCTTT. This sequence encodes CASFNTEAFF.

The V call is TRBV2, the J call TRBJ1-2; D remains unclear. The CDR3 consists of 12 residues. CDR1 is SNHLY, CDR2 FYNNEI, per germline. Trimming cost V 5 bases and J 6 bases, with 10 bases left between them. The CDR3 nucleotides are TGTGCCAGCAGTACATTGCCCGATGGCTACACCTTC. The encoded protein is CASSTLPDGYTF.

The chain joins TRBV7-2 to TRBJ2-5; 8 bases match TRBD1. Looked up from germline, CDR1 is SGHTA and CDR2 is FQGNSA. V dropped 3 bases and J dropped 4; count of bases not matched to a gene: 4. The CDR3 is made up of 14 amino acids. The CDR3 protein is CASSFTGGLETQYF. CDR3 DNA sequence: TGTGCCAGCAGCTTCACAGGGGGTTTAGAGACCCAGTACTTC.

The V call is TRBV20-1, the J call TRBJ1-1; tentative D call: TRBD1 (5 bases). Germline V gene lookup returns CDR1 DFQATT and CDR2 SNEGSKA (reference sequence). The CDR3 spans 13 residues. V was clipped by 3 bases and J by 2 bases, with 10 bases between them. CDR3 DNA: TGCAGTGCTAGGGAGGACACCAACACTGAAGCTTTCTTT. It translates to CSAREDTNTEAFF.

V gene TRBV12-3 or TRBV12-4 combines with J gene TRBJ2-1; TRBD1 agrees at 8 bases. The length of the CDR3 is 18 residues. The V segment lost 1 base and the J segment 0 bases; nucleotides outside the gene matches: 8. The CDR3, as DNA: TGTGCCAGCAGTTTAGGAGGGACAGGCGAGAGCTCCTACAATGAGCAGTTCTTC. This translates into CASSLGGTGESSYNEQFF.

The V call is TRBV15, the J call TRBJ1-1; D call uncertain. CDR1 and CDR2 (germline): LNHNV, YYDKDF (reference sequence). The ends were cut back, 0 bases at V and 4 bases at J, with 12 bases in the middle. This CDR3 is built from 15 residues. The CDR3 DNA sequence: TGTGCCACCAGCAGAGAAAGAGGGTTGGCCACTGAAGCTTTCTTT. Translation: CATSRERGLATEAFF.

This clonotype was detected ten times or more. This chain joins TRBV6-2 or TRBV6-3 and TRBJ2-7; TRBD1 is a possible D gene (5 bases). This CDR3 is 14 amino acids long. Per the germline V gene, CDR1 is MNHEY and CDR2 is SVGEGT. V dropped 11 bases and J dropped 2 bases, with 19 bases sitting between them. CDR3 in amino acids: CAVSLLRGAYEQYF. The CDR3 region has the DNA TGTGCCGTCTCCCTTCTTAGGGGCGCCTACGAGCAGTACTTC.

The CDR3: CSPRYNEQFF. The CDR3 region has the DNA TGCAGCCCCCGCTACAATGAGCAGTTCTTC. The chain carries TRBV20-1 and TRBJ2-1; D call uncertain. The V gene's germline CDR1 is DFQATT and CDR2 SNEGSKA (reference sequence). This CDR3 comprises 10 residues.

The chain has TRBV28 and TRBJ1-5; 10 positions agree with TRBD1. The germline V gene encodes CDR1 MDHEN and CDR2 SYDVKM. V dropped 6 bases and J dropped 4; count of bases not matched to a gene: 6. This CDR3 is built from 15 residues. CDR3 sequence: CASRVRTGGNQPQHF. The CDR3 nucleotides are TGTGCCAGCAGAGTGAGGACAGGGGGAAATCAGCCCCAGCATTTT.

The gene calls are TRBV28 and TRBJ2-1; 12 bases map to TRBD2. The CDR3 is made up of 16 amino acids. Germline V gives CDR1 MDHEN, CDR2 SYDVKM. After removal of 4 bases from V and 6 bases from J, the junction contained 7 bases not matched to a gene. CDR3: CASSWPTSGSSNEQFF. The CDR3 nucleotides are TGTGCCAGCAGTTGGCCGACTAGCGGGAGCTCCAATGAGCAGTTCTTC.

This chain uses TRBV7-9 with TRBJ2-7; D gene uncertain. The germline gives CDR1 SEHNR, CDR2 FQNEAQ (reference sequence). With 2 bases removed from V and 7 bases from J, the gap between germline ends came to 9 bases. This CDR3 is 12 amino acids long. CDR3 amino acids: CASSLTQEEQYF. For the CDR3, the DNA is TGTGCCAGCAGCTTAACCCAGGAGGAGCAGTACTTC.

This rearrangement joins TRBV4-3 to TRBJ2-5; D call uncertain. V lost 0 bases and J 5 bases, leaving 7 bases between the germline ends. The CDR3 has 13 amino acids. Germline loops: CDR1 LGHNA, CDR2 YSLEER. The CDR3 nucleotides read TGCGCCAGCAGCCAAGAGCCGGTGGAGACCCAGTACTTC. The encoded protein is CASSQEPVETQYF.

This clonotype was seen ten or more times. V is TRBV7-9 and J is TRBJ2-7; D is unclear. Trimming removed 1 base from V and 5 bases from J, with 3 bases in between. This CDR3 region has 11 residues. Germline assignment: CDR1 SEHNR and CDR2 FQNEAQ (reference sequence). The DNA for the CDR3 is TGTGCCAGCAGCTTAGGGGACGAGCAGTACTTC. As protein: CASSLGDEQYF.

The gene calls are TRBV6-2 or TRBV6-3 and TRBJ2-7; TRBD1 is a possible D gene (5 bases). CDR3 length: 13 residues. The ends were cut back, 2 bases at V and 2 bases at J, with 7 bases in the middle. CDR1 is MNHEY, CDR2 SVGEGT, per germline. CDR3 DNA sequence: TGTGCCAGCAGTTACAGGGGTACCTACGAGCAGTACTTC. Amino acid sequence: CASSYRGTYEQYF.

Many counts were recorded for this clonotype. This chain links TRBV7-8 with TRBJ2-7; 11 bases map to TRBD1. The V gene end was trimmed by 5 bases and the J gene end by 5 bases; junction bases not matched to a gene: 11. In germline, CDR1 is SGHVS, CDR2 FQNEAQ. This CDR3 comprises 16 residues. The CDR3 loop reads CASSTWTGGFLNEQYF. CDR3 coding DNA: TGTGCCAGCAGCACCTGGACAGGGGGCTTCTTGAACGAGCAGTACTTC.

As for this clonotype: A much larger clone differs from this one at a single base, so this may be a read error. V gene TRBV29-1 combines with J gene TRBJ2-7; D might be TRBD1 (5 bases). The CDR3 extends over 14 amino acids. Germline values: CDR1 SQVTM, CDR2 ANQGSEA. CDR3 in amino acids: CNVYSDTSSYEQYF. The CDR3 nucleotides are TGCAACGTTTACTCGGACACAAGCTCCTACGAGCAGTACTTC.